The 4 T cell receptor beta chains below come from one sample, sequenced in a study of T cells in narcolepsy. Produced via immunoSEQ multiplex PCR; TCRdb's table is partial and in-frame only. In the table there are tens of thousands of clones, 83% of which are singletons. Sequenced material: CD45RA- memory CD4+ T cells from PBMCs. The receptors originated from a human donor with narcolepsy.

The chain couples TRBV19 to TRBJ2-2; D remains unclear. The germline CDR1 and CDR2 sequences are LNHDA and SQIVND (reference sequence). This CDR3 has 13 amino acids. Trimming took 10 bases from V and 5 from J, leaving 14 bases between them. Here the CDR3 DNA reads TGTGCCACAAGTAAGGGCAGAACCGGGGAGCTGTTTTTT. The encoded protein is CATSKGRTGELFF.

The V gene is TRBV5-1, the J gene TRBJ2-5; 9 positions match TRBD2. The last part of the DNA fits TRBJ2-7 better; the J call may be wrong. This CDR3 is built from 15 residues. Germline V gene data show CDR1 as SGHRS and CDR2 as YFSETQ. The CDR3 spells CASSLGRGGPYEQYF. For the CDR3, the DNA is TGCGCCAGCAGCTTGGGGCGGGGGGGCCCCTACGAGCAGTACTTC.

This clone showed up just once. This chain links TRBV9 with TRBJ2-1; 15 bases match TRBD2. Germline loops: CDR1 SGDLS, CDR2 YYNGEE. Trimming at V came to 3 bases and at J to 2 bases, leaving 18 bases not matched to a gene. There are 22 residues in the CDR3. The CDR3 sequence: CASSGTGTSGGTVKVAYNEQFF. The CDR3 DNA reads TGTGCCAGCAGCGGCACAGGGACTAGCGGGGGGACGGTGAAAGTCGCCTACAATGAGCAGTTCTTC.

This clone showed up just a few times. V and J are TRBV5-4 and TRBJ1-2; 12 nucleotides line up with TRBD1. The germline V gene encodes CDR1 SGHNT and CDR2 YYREEE (reference sequence). The V and J ends lost 4 bases and 4 bases, in that order; junction bases with no gene match: 5. This CDR3 has 15 residues. CDR3 DNA: TGTGCCAGCAGCCAAGGGACAGGGGGCATCTATGGCTACACCTTC. It translates to CASSQGTGGIYGYTF.